The 15 T cell receptor beta chains reported below all come from one sample, sequenced in a study of a mutant IDH1 vaccine in newly diagnosed glioma. Described time point: week 5, during vaccination. With topical imiquimod, each dose of the vaccine consisted of 300 ug of mutant IDH1 20-mer peptide. Using immunoSEQ multiplex PCR, the repertoire was profiled, and TCRdb retains in-frame clones only, with some absent. Of around 40,000 clones listed, roughly 79% are singletons. These TCRs' antigens remain unknown. Sample: PBMCs, taken from a glioma patient whose treatment included an IDH1 peptide vaccine. The source is a man aged 50 to 59 with glioma.

V usage is TRBV4-1 and J usage is TRBJ1-3; D remains unclear. This CDR3 has 16 amino acids. Germline V gene data show CDR1 as MGHRA and CDR2 as YSYEKL. Trimming left V 1 base short and J 0 bases short, with 10 bases between. CDR3 nucleotides: TGCGCCAGCAGCCAAGGGTACGGCAACTCTGGAAACACCATATATTTT. Translation gives CASSQGYGNSGNTIYF.

The CDR3 region is CASSYVAGDYNEQFF. The CDR3 DNA is TGTGCCAGCAGTTATGTAGCGGGGGACTACAATGAGCAGTTCTTC. J is TRBJ2-1 and V is TRBV6-6; 9 bases fit TRBD2. CDR1 and CDR2 (germline): MNHNY, SVGAGI (reference sequence). The V and J ends lost 3 bases and 3 bases, in that order; junction bases with no gene match: 3. The CDR3 covers 15 residues.

The V call is TRBV27, the J call TRBJ2-3; D tentatively reads TRBD1 or TRBD2 (5 bases each). V lost 3 bases, J lost 0 bases, and 13 bases lay in between. The germline V gene encodes CDR1 MNHEY and CDR2 SMNVEV (reference sequence). The CDR3 covers 16 residues. The CDR3 is CASSFTGTISTDTQYF. The CDR3 coding sequence is TGTGCCAGCAGTTTCACCGGGACCATCAGCACAGATACGCAGTATTTT.

The chain couples TRBV6-1 to TRBJ1-5; TRBD1 matches at 9 bases. This CDR3 region has 16 residues. V dropped 4 bases and J dropped 4; count of bases not matched to a gene: 8. Germline CDR1 and CDR2: MNHNS and SASEGT. The CDR3 sequence: CASSARGDRVNQPQHF. The CDR3 coding sequence is TGTGCCAGCAGTGCACGTGGGGACAGGGTTAATCAGCCCCAGCATTTT.

This chain connects TRBV4-2 to TRBJ2-6; possible D gene TRBD2, 6 bases. CDR1 and CDR2 (germline): LGHNA, YNFKEQ. The CDR3 is 17 residues long. V lost 1 base, J lost 4 bases, and 14 bases lay in between. CDR3 in DNA: TGTGCCAGCAGCCAAGGGGAGGCTAGCTCCGGGGCCAACGTCCTGACTTTC. It translates to CASSQGEASSGANVLTF.

Only a few counts were recorded for this clone. The chain links TRBV9 to TRBJ2-3; 13 bases are shared with TRBD2. V lost 7 bases, J lost 6 bases, and 8 bases stayed unmatched. The CDR3 runs 15 residues. The germline V gene has CDR1 SGDLS and CDR2 YYNGEE. CDR3 DNA sequence: TGTGCCAGCGGATCGACTAGCGGGGGGCTGGATACGCAGTATTTT. It yields the protein CASGSTSGGLDTQYF.

The rearrangement joins TRBV2 to TRBJ1-4; D is undetermined. This CDR3 has 16 amino acids. CDR1 SNHLY and CDR2 FYNNEI come from the germline V gene. Trimming shortened V by 4 bases and J by 16 bases, and 28 bases separated the two germline ends. The chain's CDR3 is CASSVGVWVANEKTFF. CDR3 nucleotide sequence: TGTGCCAGCAGTGTAGGAGTTTGGGTGGCTAATGAAAAGACGTTTTTT.

The chain carries TRBV7-2 and TRBJ2-7; D may be TRBD2 (7 bases). The germline V gene encodes CDR1 SGHTA and CDR2 FQGNSA. This CDR3 is 12 amino acids long. The V gene lost 5 bases and the J gene lost 5 bases, with 10 bases spanning the gap. In nucleotides, the CDR3 is TGTGCCAGCAGCCCCGGGGGGCACGAGCAGTACTTC. This gives the protein CASSPGGHEQYF.

The chain joins TRBV19 to TRBJ2-1; 7 bases are shared with TRBD2. V was clipped by 9 bases and J by 0 bases; unmatched bases: 8. The CDR3 is 15 residues long. Germline V gives CDR1 LNHDA, CDR2 SQIVND (reference sequence). The CDR3 coding sequence is TGTGCCAGCAGCCGGGGCGGGAGCTCCTACAATGAGCAGTTCTTC. This sequence encodes CASSRGGSSYNEQFF.

Worth noting for this clone: This clone may be a read error of a much larger clone one base away. The CDR3 sequence is CASSRGATNEKLFF. The CDR3, as DNA: TGTGCCAGCAGCCGGGGTGCAACTAATGAAAAACTGTTTTTT. V gene TRBV11-1 combines with J gene TRBJ1-4, with D unclear. Deletions cut 5 bases from V and 0 bases from J, with 7 bases between. The CDR3 consists of 14 residues. Germline V gives CDR1 SGHAT, CDR2 FQDESV (reference sequence).

This sequence joins TRBV5-4 and TRBJ2-3; TRBD2 aligns across 8 bases. Unmatched junction bases numbered 4, after V lost 4 bases and J lost 3 bases. Germline CDR1 is SGHNT and CDR2 is YYREEE (reference sequence). There are 14 residues in the CDR3. The CDR3 sequence is CASSLAGPTDTQYF. The CDR3 DNA reads as TGTGCCAGCAGCCTAGCGGGCCCTACAGATACGCAGTATTTT.

The rearrangement uses TRBV9 and TRBJ2-3; TRBD2 matches at 9 bases. The J segment lost 0 bases and the V segment lost 3 bases, leaving 2 bases of the junction unmatched. The CDR3 has 15 amino acids. Germline V gene sequence: CDR1 SGDLS, CDR2 YYNGEE. The CDR3 region is CASSGTSVSTDTQYF. CDR3 DNA: TGTGCCAGCAGCGGGACTAGCGTAAGCACAGATACGCAGTATTTT.

Judged by abundance, this clone is medium-sized. The CDR3 sequence is CATSRGTGTGDGYTF. The CDR3 nucleotides read TGTGCCACCAGCAGAGGAACCGGGACAGGGGACGGCTACACCTTC. The chain combines TRBV15 with TRBJ1-2; 10 bases match TRBD1. CDR3 length: 15 residues. Trimming took 1 base from V and 8 from J; bases not matched to a gene: 7. Per the germline V gene, CDR1 is LNHNV and CDR2 is YYDKDF (reference sequence).

The sample holds one count of this clone. This CDR3 is CASSEQPGRETQYF. CDR3 bases: TGTGCCAGCAGTGAGCAACCAGGGAGGGAGACCCAGTACTTC. V is TRBV2 and J is TRBJ2-5, with TRBD2 as a possible D gene (6 bases). In germline, CDR1 is SNHLY, CDR2 FYNNEI. Trimming stripped 3 bases from V and 5 bases from J, with 13 bases between. The CDR3 extends over 14 amino acids.

The CDR3 DNA follows: TGTGCCAGCAGCTTGGTTGTAGATACGCAGTATTTT. Translation: CASSLVVDTQYF. The V call is TRBV5-6, the J call TRBJ2-3; D unclear. Trimming stripped 0 bases from V and 5 bases from J, with 4 bases between. The CDR3 runs 12 residues. The V gene's germline CDR1 is SGHDT and CDR2 YYEEEE.